The 18 T cell receptor beta chains given below trace back to one sample, sequenced in a study of identical twins. TCRdb processed the 5' RACE reads anew with MiXCR; each CDR3 protein has one entry. The profile shows 450,000 to 650,000 distinct CDR3 sequences, roughly 9.5% of them singletons. The sample also formed part of further work on yellow fever vaccine responses in identical twins.

The sequenced material came from PBMCs. The receptors originated from a young woman in good health.

The V call is TRBV7-9, the J call TRBJ2-6; D perhaps matches TRBD1 (6 bases). The CDR3 is made up of 17 amino acids. V was shortened by 2 bases and J by 0 bases, with 11 bases between the two germline ends. Germline V gene data show CDR1 as SEHNR and CDR2 as FQNEAQ (reference sequence). CDR3 in DNA: TGTGCCAGCAGCTTACCCAGGGGCCACTCTGGGGCCAACGTCCTGACTTTC. It translates to CASSLPRGHSGANVLTF.

J is TRBJ1-6 and V is TRBV28, with a possible D match to TRBD1 (6 bases). Germline CDR1 MDHEN, CDR2 SYDVKM. The V end was cut by 5 bases, the J end by 5 bases, with 13 bases between. The CDR3 sequence is 15 residues long. The CDR3 region has the DNA TGTGCCAGCAGTGATCGACAGGCCGATAATTCACCCCTCCACTTT. It is translated as CASSDRQADNSPLHF.

This clonotype was seen only once. The genes are TRBV3-1 and TRBJ2-1; 7 bases map to TRBD2. Germline CDR1 and CDR2: LGHDT and YNNKEL (reference sequence). Germline trimming cut 1 base from V and 5 bases from J; bases unmatched to any gene: 5. This CDR3 comprises 15 residues. CDR3 loop: CASSQAAGLHNEQFF. In nucleotides, the CDR3 is TGTGCCAGCAGCCAAGCAGCGGGGCTACACAATGAGCAGTTCTTC.

This clonotype was observed at least ten times. This CDR3 is CASSFSLYEQYF. The CDR3 DNA reads as TGTGCCAGCAGTTTCTCACTTTACGAGCAGTACTTC. The chain employs TRBV12-3 or TRBV12-4 and TRBJ2-7, with D unclear. V lost 3 bases, J lost 4 bases, and 7 bases lay in between. This CDR3 is 12 amino acids long.

This clonotype was picked up many times. The genes are TRBV20-1 and TRBJ2-5, with a tentative D call TRBD1 (6 bases). The CDR3 contains 12 residues. Trimming removed 5 bases at V and 2 bases at J, with 9 bases between. Looked up from germline, CDR1 is DFQATT and CDR2 is SNEGSKA (reference sequence). The CDR3 DNA follows: TGCAGTGCTGGGACACCACAAGAGACCCAGTACTTC. Translation: CSAGTPQETQYF.

The rearrangement joins TRBV27 to TRBJ2-2; 7 bases are shared with TRBD2. Germline-derived CDR1 and CDR2 are MNHEY and SMNVEV (reference sequence). CDR3 length: 14 amino acids. After removal of 8 bases from V and 2 bases from J, the junction contained 5 bases not matched to a gene. The CDR3 nucleotides read TGTGCCAGCTCGACTAGCACCAACACCGGGGAGCTGTTTTTT. Translated, it gives CASSTSTNTGELFF.

The chain is built from TRBV6-2 or TRBV6-3 and TRBJ2-3, with D possibly being TRBD2 (5 bases). The CDR3 spans 14 residues. V was cut by 10 bases and J by 2 bases, with 16 bases left in between. Germline CDR1 MNHEY, CDR2 SVGEGT. The CDR3 DNA reads TGTGCCACCCGAGGGCCAGGCGACACAGATACGCAGTATTTT. Translating gives CATRGPGDTDTQYF.

This rearrangement joins TRBV6-5 to TRBJ1-3; 7 bases match TRBD1. Germline assignment: CDR1 MNHEY and CDR2 SVGAGI. CDR3 length equals 14 residues. The ends lost 5 bases at V and 3 bases at J; junction bases unmatched: 4. Written as DNA, the CDR3 is TGTGCCAGCAGTACCGACAGGGTTGGAAACACCATATATTTT. Protein product: CASSTDRVGNTIYF.

This clonotype was observed at least ten times. V and J are TRBV4-3 and TRBJ2-7; D unresolved. Germline V gene data show CDR1 as LGHNA and CDR2 as YSLEER. Trimming removed 0 bases from V and 3 bases from J, with 6 bases in between. This CDR3 has 13 amino acids. CDR3 sequence (DNA): TGCGCCAGCAGCCAAGATCGAAGCTACGAGCAGTACTTC. It yields the protein CASSQDRSYEQYF.

The chain joins TRBV7-9 to TRBJ2-5, with D possibly matching TRBD2 (6 bases). CDR3 size: 14 residues. Trimming stripped 6 bases from V and 4 bases from J, with 15 bases between. Germline assignment: CDR1 SEHNR and CDR2 FQNEAQ (reference sequence). The CDR3: CASRPGSGLETQYF. The CDR3 DNA is TGTGCCAGCAGGCCGGGAAGCGGGTTAGAGACCCAGTACTTC.

The chain uses TRBV5-1 and TRBJ2-5, with D hard to call. Trimming left V 4 bases short and J 5 bases short, with 12 bases between. The V gene's germline CDR1 is SGHRS and CDR2 YFSETQ. This CDR3 has 13 amino acids. The CDR3: CASSQTASETQYF. The CDR3 coding sequence is TGCGCCAGCAGCCAAACAGCGTCGGAGACCCAGTACTTC.

There are a few counts of this clonotype. This chain connects TRBV6-5 to TRBJ2-1; D might be TRBD1 or TRBD2, each matching 6 bases. The germline gives CDR1 MNHEY, CDR2 SVGAGI. This CDR3 comprises 15 residues. V dropped 2 bases and J dropped 6 bases, with 14 bases sitting between them. The CDR3 spells CASSYEFSGANEQFF. CDR3 bases: TGTGCCAGCAGTTACGAGTTCTCGGGGGCCAATGAGCAGTTCTTC.

This clonotype was seen only a few times. This chain links TRBV5-6 with TRBJ2-3, with D perhaps being TRBD1 or TRBD2 (7 bases each). The CDR3 totals 19 residues. Germline V gene sequence: CDR1 SGHDT, CDR2 YYEEEE. Trimming removed 3 bases at V and 2 bases at J, with 25 bases between. CDR3 sequence reads: CASSSSGRTGTPHTDTQYF. The CDR3, as DNA: TGTGCCAGCAGCTCTTCCGGGAGGACAGGAACCCCCCACACAGATACGCAGTATTTT.

About this clonotype: A much larger clone sits a single nucleotide away, making a read error possible. This sequence joins TRBV5-1 and TRBJ2-7; tentative D call: TRBD1 (5 bases). Per the germline V gene, CDR1 is SGHRS and CDR2 is YFSETQ. The CDR3 extends over 13 amino acids. The CDR3 region has the DNA TGCGCCAGCAGCTTGTTCGACAGTTACGTGCAGTACTTC. Translating it yields CASSLFDSYVQYF.

Ten or more counts support this clonotype. This chain links TRBV6-5 with TRBJ2-1; D call uncertain. CDR1 MNHEY and CDR2 SVGAGI come from the germline V gene. With 2 bases removed from V and 9 bases from J, the gap between germline ends came to 11 bases. The CDR3 is 13 amino acids. This CDR3 is CASSYPPRSEQFF. As DNA, the CDR3 is TGTGCCAGCAGTTACCCGCCCCGAAGTGAGCAGTTCTTC.

The J gene is TRBJ2-3, the V gene TRBV11-1, with 9 bases lining up with TRBD2. The V gene's germline CDR1 is SGHAT and CDR2 FQDESV (reference sequence). The V gene end was trimmed by 7 bases and the J gene end by 6 bases; junction bases not matched to a gene: 20. The CDR3 consists of 18 residues. The CDR3 is CASTGYGPSGGPRDTQYF. CDR3 in DNA: TGTGCCAGCACCGGATATGGTCCGAGCGGGGGGCCGAGGGATACGCAGTATTTT.

This clonotype has more than one count but fewer than ten. The chain carries TRBV18 and TRBJ2-3, with 14 positions matching TRBD2. With 3 bases clipped from V and 4 bases from J, the junction kept 3 bases outside the gene matches. Germline CDR1 KGHSH, CDR2 LQKENI. The CDR3 covers 16 residues. The CDR3 DNA reads as TGTGCCAGCTCACCGGGACTAGCGGGAGCCTCAGATACGCAGTATTTT. As protein: CASSPGLAGASDTQYF.

The V gene is TRBV14, the J gene TRBJ2-7; the match to TRBD1 covers 9 bases. CDR3 length equals 17 residues. The junction had 17 bases not matched to a gene; V was cut back by 6 bases and J by 5 bases. CDR1 SGHDN and CDR2 FVKESK come from the germline V gene. The CDR3 region is CASRLIARTGVYDEQYF. The CDR3 DNA reads as TGTGCCAGCAGACTGATCGCGCGGACAGGGGTATATGACGAGCAGTACTTC.